This TCR beta chain was identified during a study of T cell responses to AZD1222 COVID-19 vaccine (dated by TCRdb to the early 2020s). Notes on the research overall: TCR sequencing was performed for some 250 trial participants, of whom some 200 were given two doses of AZD1222 and roughly 25 were given two doses of MenACWY control vaccine. Trial participants were enrolled into age subgroups of 18-55, 56-69 and 70-plus years, which contained about 150, 27 and 61 TCR-sequenced participants, respectively. Paper-wide results and their limitations: Reportedly, close to half of the unique spike-specific TCRs recognized epitopes lying outside the regions that are mutated in the B.1.351 and B.1.1.7 variants. A significant rise in spike-specific TCR breadth and depth was observed after two AZD1222 doses relative to day 0 and relative to MenACWY recipients. Most participants were white British and females outnumbered males, and the authors suggested that clonal diversity may have been underestimated. Because no samples from the day 14 peak response were available, repertoires could be characterized only after the peak T cell response. Only five to seven AZD1222 recipients were SARS-CoV-2 seropositive at baseline, limiting conclusions about previously exposed vaccinees. The 56-69-year group was small, and its depth increase did not reach significance, likely because of low power. The whole spike protein was spanned by vaccine-associated CD4 TCRs, and dominant responses were seen in regions 160-218 and 743-854.

The CDR3 regions of human TCRbeta chains were analyzed by immunosequencing. The published analysis was carried out like this. TCRs in the repertoires were compared against a reference library of SARS-CoV-2-specific TCRs that had been generated with the MIRA antigen-specificity platform. Breadth meant the fraction of unique TCRs that were SARS-CoV-2-associated, whereas depth meant the fraction of total T cells that were SARS-CoV-2-associated. Using the MIRA data, each spike-specific TCR was assigned both to the spike region to which the TCR was reactive and to a CD4 or CD8 class. Log10-transformed breadth and depth values were compared by one-way ANOVA with Sidak's multiple comparisons tests. The table comes from immuneACCESS by way of TCRdb, which keeps in-frame sequences with V and J called. Part of the clones is missing from these tables; in studies checked, under half for an unresolved V gene and the rest for unknown reasons. D and trimming come from the DNA, and the V and J calls and clone size come from that table. The sample profile shows about 120,000 clones; roughly 91% of them were found once. Under 1.2% of the sample lies in the top ten.

The time point label, as the study defines it: about 28 days (+/-7) after the second vaccine dose. AZD1222 recipients whose second dose came at about 4 weeks and those whose second dose came at about 12 weeks were combined into one group, since spike-specific TCR depth and breadth did not differ between the two schedules. The vaccinee samples were drawn from two UK trials, COV001 and COV002, one of which was a single-blind randomized controlled phase 2/3 trial testing AZD1222 (ChAdOx1 nCoV-19) in healthy adults. For TCRbeta chain sequencing, PBMC samples from trial participants were taken at day 0 and at day 28 after the second dose. Note on this clone: The antigen it recognizes is unknown. No base qualities exist here, and no much larger clone lies one base off it.

Its CDR3 holds 11 amino acids, cysteine through phenylalanine. The CDR3 DNA has 33 bases and is translated from base 1. After removal of 7 bases from V and 8 bases from J, the junction retains 6 bases not matched to a gene. The germline V gene (reference sequence) specifies DFQATT as CDR1 and SNEGSKA as CDR2. This receptor was obtained from an adult who received the AZD1222 COVID-19 vaccine. The material sequenced was peripheral blood, taken 28 days after the second AZD1222 dose. In this chain, TRBV20-1 is recombined with TRBJ1-2, with 8 central nucleotides matching TRBD1. At the DNA level, the sequence is TGCAGTGAGGACAGGGATTTCGGCTACACCTTC. Its translation reads: CSEDRDFGYTF.